This record looks at one T cell receptor (beta chain) sequence and its context. This clonotype was detected a few times. What this receptor recognizes is not known. One base away there is no much larger clone; base qualities are not given. The CDR3 numbers 13 residues from cysteine through phenylalanine. The DNA shown is the 39-base CDR3, in frame from base 1. Cut back by 1 base and 9 bases, the V and J ends lie 13 bases apart. Based on the germline V gene, the CDR1 and CDR2 sequences are MGHRA and YSYEKL. These data originate in a study of response to subunit inactivated influenza vaccine (dated by TCRdb to 2017 to 2018). Notes on the research overall: Deep quantitative T cell receptor repertoire profiling was used in the study to track responses to a trivalent subunit inactivated influenza vaccine.

The library was obtained by RT-PCR. Sequencing used an Illumina HiSeq 2500. TCRdb reanalyzed the raw reads on its own, using fastp at Q25 for trimming and MiXCR for clone calling, and kept in-frame beta chains. Rows are combined by CDR3 protein, so each entry shows the most common genes and DNA. The sample has more than 400,000 distinct CDR3 sequences on record, 6.5% to 8% of them singletons. Around 12% of the sample lies in the top ten. What the work shows at the level of the full study, not this receptor alone: According to the authors, only a limited number of new T cells may be recruited by each seasonal influenza vaccination.

This TCR derives from a man between 50 and 75 years old who received an inactivated influenza vaccine. Donor details come from another sample of the same person, matched by shared clones. Rearrangement joined TRBV4-1 to TRBJ2-7, with no reliable assignment of the D segment. Sequences were derived from PBMCs from blood, sampled about 23 months after vaccination. The nucleotides read TGCGCCAGCAGCCAAGGTCCGGCCGCGGCGCAGTACTTC. Its translation is CASSQGPAAAQYF.